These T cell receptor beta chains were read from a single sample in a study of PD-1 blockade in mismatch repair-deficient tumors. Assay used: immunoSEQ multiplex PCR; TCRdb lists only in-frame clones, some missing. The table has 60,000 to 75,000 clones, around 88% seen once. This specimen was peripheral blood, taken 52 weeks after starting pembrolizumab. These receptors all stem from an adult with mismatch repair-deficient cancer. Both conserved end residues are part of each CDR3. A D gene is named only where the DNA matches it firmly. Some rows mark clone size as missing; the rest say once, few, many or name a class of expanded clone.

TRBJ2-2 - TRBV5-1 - TGCGCCAGCAGCTTGGCCGAAGGCCAGAACACCGGGGAGCTGTTTTTT CASSLAEGQNTGELFF
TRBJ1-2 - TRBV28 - TGTGCCACAAAGGACGTGTTTTATGGCTACACCTTC CATKDVFYGYTF
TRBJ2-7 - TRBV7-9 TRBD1 TGTGCCAGCAGCCGGCCGGGACAGGGGGGCGAGCAGTACTTC CASSRPGQGGEQYF
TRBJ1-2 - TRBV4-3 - TGCGCCAGCAGCCAAGACGGGGGCTCCTATGGCTACACCTTC CASSQDGGSYGYTF
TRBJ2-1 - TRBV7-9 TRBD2 TGTGCCAGCAGCCCCGGACTAGCTTACAATGAGCAGTTCTTC CASSPGLAYNEQFF
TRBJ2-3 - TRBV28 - TGTGCCAGCAATGGGCATGGCAAGGATCCTGACAGAACTAGCACAGATACGCAGTATTTT CASNGHGKDPDRTSTDTQYF
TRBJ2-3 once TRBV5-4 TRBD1 TGTGCCAGCAGCTTGCCACAGGGGGGACCAGATACGCAGTATTTT CASSLPQGGPDTQYF
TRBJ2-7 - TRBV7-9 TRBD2 TGTGCCAGCAGCTCCCGGGGGGGGGCGGCCTACGAGCAGTACTTC CASSSRGGAAYEQYF
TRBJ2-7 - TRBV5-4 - TGTGCCAGCAGCTTTAAGAGTTACGAGCAGTACTTC CASSFKSYEQYF
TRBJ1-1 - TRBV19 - TGTGCCAGTAGTGAACCCATGAACACTGAAGCTTTCTTT CASSEPMNTEAFF
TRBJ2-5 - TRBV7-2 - TGTGCCAGCAGCCCCCCCCCAGGGGTGGGGGAGACCCAGTACTTC CASSPPPGVGETQYF
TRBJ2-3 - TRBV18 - TGTGCCAGCTCACGACCCGCAAATACGCAGTATTTT CASSRPANTQYF
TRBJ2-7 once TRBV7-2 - TGTGCCAGCAGCTTAGCGCTTTCGCCAACCTACGAGCAGTACTTC CASSLALSPTYEQYF
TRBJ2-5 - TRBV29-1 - TGCAGCGTTGTCGGGGACCCCCAAGAGACCCAGTACTTC CSVVGDPQETQYF
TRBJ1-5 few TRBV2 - TGTGCCAGCAGTGCGATGGGGAGCAATCAGCCCCAGCATTTT CASSAMGSNQPQHF
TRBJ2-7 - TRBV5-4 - TGTGCCAGCAGCTTGTTAGGGCAGGACCTCTACGAGCAGTACTTC CASSLLGQDLYEQYF
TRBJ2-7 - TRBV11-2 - TGTGCCAGCAGCCCGACCATTCCCCACGAGCAGTACTTC CASSPTIPHEQYF